This TCR beta chain was sequenced for a study of cytomegalovirus exposure and HLA in healthy donors. Across the study: The approximately 130 validation repertoires and the approximately 630 first-cohort repertoires shared a platform, a later analysis reported. Study-wide results and limits: Later, an analysis found that TCR clusters from the first cohort tended to co-occur in the 120 validation repertoires. In vitro, three CMV-associated chains proved specific for CMV antigens.

V lost 7 bases, J lost 7 bases, and 9 bases stayed unmatched. Germline assignment: CDR1 MNHNY and CDR2 SVGAGI (reference sequence). This CDR3 is built from 15 residues. Using immunoSEQ multiplex PCR, the repertoire was profiled, and TCRdb retains in-frame clones only, with some absent. The table has 120,000 to 150,000 clones, 84% seen once. A word on this clone: Antigen specificity is unknown.

The chain is built from TRBV6-6 and TRBJ2-7; 14 bases agree with TRBD2. The TCR originated in a woman younger than 45 in good health and CMV-seronegative. The sample was PBMCs. Here the CDR3 reads CASNLGLAGGKEQYF. The CDR3 DNA reads as TGTGCCAGCAACCTAGGACTAGCGGGGGGCAAAGAGCAGTACTTC.